A selection of T cell receptor beta chains follows, all from one sample in a study of neurological immune-mediated disorders. Via MiXCR, TCRdb re-called the 5' RACE reads, giving one row per CDR3 protein. The data contain tens of thousands of distinct CDR3 sequences, around 3% of them singletons. The source material was PBMCs. All receptors derive from a man between 35 and 55 years old with multiple sclerosis. Both conserved end residues are part of each CDR3. The D gene is left open where the match is weak. Clone size is stated in some rows and not others, as once, few, many or a class when expanded.

>few|TRBJ1-5|NA|TRBV5-5
TGTGCCAGCAGCCATGGACAGTACACCTCTAGCAATCAGCCCCAGCATTTT
CASSHGQYTSSNQPQHF
>many|TRBJ1-1|TRBD1|TRBV5-1
TGCGCCAGCAGCCGGGGACAGGCGCCGAACACTGAAGCTTTCTTT
CASSRGQAPNTEAFF
>many|TRBJ2-2|NA|TRBV7-8
TGTGCCAGCTCCGGACAGCCTAATTCCGGGGAGCTGTTTTTT
CASSGQPNSGELFF
>many|TRBJ2-7|TRBD2|TRBV5-1
TGCGCCAGCAGCTTGAGGGAGCGGGGATCTCCGGTCGAGCAGTACTTC
CASSLRERGSPVEQYF
>many|TRBJ2-3|NA|TRBV7-3
TGTGCCAGCAGTGCCACGCGCGAACGCACAGATACGCAGTATTTT
CASSATRERTDTQYF
>many|TRBJ1-2|NA|TRBV24-1
TGTGCCACCAGTGACGCAGGAAGGTATGGCTACACCTTC
CATSDAGRYGYTF
>many|TRBJ2-1|TRBD2|TRBV12-3/TRBV12-4
TGTGCCAGCAGAAAAAGTAGCGGGAATCCCTACAATGAGCAGTTCTTC
CASRKSSGNPYNEQFF
>many|TRBJ2-2|NA|TRBV12-3/TRBV12-4
TGTGCCAGCAGTTTGGGGCAACAGGGCCCTTCCGGGGAGCTGTTTTTT
CASSLGQQGPSGELFF
>many|TRBJ2-1|NA|TRBV20-1
TGCAGTGCTAGAGATGAGCGGGCGGGAAAGTCCCATGAGCAGTTCTTC
CSARDERAGKSHEQFF
>many|TRBJ1-6|NA|TRBV5-1
TGCGCCAGCAGCAAACGGGACATCTCCTATAATTCACCCCTCCACTTT
CASSKRDISYNSPLHF
>NA|TRBJ2-3|NA|TRBV9
TGTGCCAGCAGCGTATTGGCTAGCGGCACAGATACGCAGTATTTT
CASSVLASGTDTQYF
>many|TRBJ2-1|NA|TRBV13
TGTGCCAGCAGCCCGAGGACTACGAGCTCCTACAATGAGCAGTTCTTC
CASSPRTTSSYNEQFF
>many|TRBJ2-1|NA|TRBV20-1
TGCAGTGCCAGATCAAACAATGAGCAGTTCTTC
CSARSNNEQFF
>many|TRBJ2-3|TRBD2|TRBV7-2
TGTGCCAGCAGCTTAGGCTCTAGCGGGGCGTCAGATACGCAGTATTTT
CASSLGSSGASDTQYF
>many|TRBJ1-1|NA|TRBV28
TGTGCCGGTTCTGATTCTCGGAGTGAAGCTTTCTTT
CAGSDSRSEAFF
>many|TRBJ2-7|TRBD2|TRBV20-1
TGCAGTGCTAATCAGATGACTAGCGGGAGGACGAGTAGGTCCTACGAGCAGTACTTC
CSANQMTSGRTSRSYEQYF
>many|TRBJ1-1|NA|TRBV7-6
TGTGCCAGCAGCTGGGGGGCTGAGACTGAAGCTTTCTTT
CASSWGAETEAFF
>many|TRBJ2-3|TRBD2|TRBV5-6
TGTGCCAGCAGCTTGCCGCCTAGCGGGGGTCGGGAGCAGTATTTT
CASSLPPSGGREQYF
>many|TRBJ1-4|NA|TRBV20-1
TGCAGTGCTAGTCCCTACAGGGAAACAACTAATGAAAAACTGTTTTTT
CSASPYRETTNEKLFF
>many|TRBJ2-7|NA|TRBV20-1
TGCAGTGCTACCACATCCCGGGGGGCTACCTACGAGCAGTACTTC
CSATTSRGATYEQYF
>many|TRBJ1-1|NA|TRBV18
TGTGCCAGCTCACCCCTCCAGGGAGCGAACACTGAAGCTTTCTTT
CASSPLQGANTEAFF
>many|TRBJ2-7|NA|TRBV20-1
TGCAGTGCTGGCCCCAGAGCCGACGGCGAGCAGTACTTC
CSAGPRADGEQYF
>many|TRBJ2-2|NA|TRBV5-1
TGCGCCAGCAGCCCCGGGACTGCTCGAACAACCGGGGAGCTGTTTTTT
CASSPGTARTTGELFF
>many|TRBJ2-5|TRBD2|TRBV29-1
TGCAGCGTTCAGAGCGGGGGGCGCTACGAGACCCAGTACTTC
CSVQSGGRYETQYF
>many|TRBJ2-7|TRBD2|TRBV15
TGTGCCACCAGCAGAGCTGGTGGGGGGGCCTACGAGCAGTACTTC
CATSRAGGGAYEQYF
>many|TRBJ2-7|NA|TRBV20-1
TGCAGCTTCAGGGGGGGTAGCGGCTACGAGCAGTACTTC
CSFRGGSGYEQYF
>many|TRBJ2-3|NA|TRBV5-5
TGTGCCAGCAGCTTGGACGGGGTAGGAGGGACAGATACGCAGTATTTT
CASSLDGVGGTDTQYF
>many|TRBJ2-7|NA|TRBV20-1
TGCAGTGCTGCCGGGAATTTAGGCGAGCAGTACTTC
CSAAGNLGEQYF
>many|TRBJ2-1|TRBD2|TRBV6-5
TGTGCCAGCAGTTACTATAGGACTAGCGGGAGAGTAAATGAGCAGTTCTTC
CASSYYRTSGRVNEQFF
>many|TRBJ2-3|TRBD1|TRBV20-1
TGCAGTGCTGGCCCCGGGACAGGGAGAGATACGCAGTATTTT
CSAGPGTGRDTQYF
>many|TRBJ2-2|NA|TRBV6-5
TGTGCCAGCAGTTACTTCACAGGGTCCCTAGCGAACACCGGGGAGCTGTTTTTT
CASSYFTGSLANTGELFF
>many|TRBJ2-2|NA|TRBV5-1
TGCGCCAGCAGCTACGGGACAACGAACACCGGGGAGCTGTTTTTT
CASSYGTTNTGELFF
>many|TRBJ2-3|NA|TRBV10-2
TGCGCCAGCGAGACAGGAAGCACAGATACGCAGTATTTT
CASETGSTDTQYF
>many|TRBJ2-3|TRBD2|TRBV20-1
TGCAGTGCTAGTCCTAGCGGGGGTTTCACAGATACGCAGTATTTT
CSASPSGGFTDTQYF
>many|TRBJ2-2|TRBD2|TRBV4-1
TGCGCCAGCAGCCAAGATTTGAGCGGGGGGGCCGCCGGGGAGCTGTTTTTT
CASSQDLSGGAAGELFF
>many|TRBJ2-3|NA|TRBV5-1
TGCGCCAGCAGCCAACAGCCAGGGATAAGCACAGATACGCAGTATTTT
CASSQQPGISTDTQYF
>many|TRBJ1-2|NA|TRBV20-1
TGCAGTGCTAGAGGCGCGGGAGACTATGGCTACACCTTC
CSARGAGDYGYTF
>many|TRBJ2-4|NA|TRBV18
TGTGCCAGCTCACCACTCGTCGGCAGGGAAGGGATTCAGTACTTC
CASSPLVGREGIQYF
>many|TRBJ2-3|TRBD2|TRBV9
TGTGCCAGCAGCCCCCTAGCGGGAGGAGACACAGATACGCAGTATTTT
CASSPLAGGDTDTQYF
>many|TRBJ2-3|TRBD2|TRBV5-6
TGTGCCAGCAGCTTGGGGCTAGCGGGGTTCACAGATACGCAGTATTTT
CASSLGLAGFTDTQYF
>many|TRBJ2-3|NA|TRBV20-1
TGCAGTGCTGACGATGCGGGACAGAGCACAGATACGCAGTATTTT
CSADDAGQSTDTQYF
>many|TRBJ2-5|NA|TRBV7-9
TGTGCCAGCAGCTTAGCGTTTAAGGGGGACCAAGAGACCCAGTACTTC
CASSLAFKGDQETQYF
>many|TRBJ2-3|NA|TRBV4-2
TGTGCCAGCAGCCCCATGCCAGCGGCAAGCACAGATACGCAGTATTTT
CASSPMPAASTDTQYF
>many|TRBJ2-1|NA|TRBV12-3/TRBV12-4
TGTGCCAGCAGTTTAGCGGGGGGGCAGAATGAGCAGTTCTTC
CASSLAGGQNEQFF
>many|TRBJ2-1|TRBD1|TRBV29-1
TGCAGCGTTGAATTTTTTTCGGACAGGAACAACCGGTACAATGAGCAGTTCTTC
CSVEFFSDRNNRYNEQFF